The 16 T cell receptor beta chains given below trace back to one sample, sequenced in a study of beta chain features in type 1 diabetes (dated by TCRdb to the late 2010s). The receptor library was made with the immunoSEQ multiplex PCR assay. The High Capacity cDNA Reverse Transcription Kit was used to reverse transcribe all of the isolated RNA, meaning that expressed TCRB transcripts were what got sequenced. The source is immuneACCESS, and TCRdb retained only in-frame sequences with V and J called. Part of the clones is not carried over; for the studies checked, unresolved V genes explain less than half of this, and the remainder is unexplained. In all, the sample holds around 400,000 clones, and more than 12% of those were seen once. In total, the top ten clones hold 0.019% of the sample. The material sequenced was naive CD4+ T cells from blood. The cell subset or site label, read with the paper, signifies: true naive CD4+ T cells. Source of these receptors: a woman under 30 in good health.

This clone was seen a few times. The gene calls are TRBV7-2 and TRBJ2-6, with 7 bases fitting TRBD2. This CDR3 region has 16 residues. Germline V gives CDR1 SGHTA, CDR2 FQGNSA. V lost 0 bases, J lost 2 bases, and 1 base stayed unmatched. This chain's CDR3 is CASSLAAGPGANVLTF. For the CDR3, the DNA is TGTGCCAGCAGCTTAGCAGCGGGGCCTGGGGCCAACGTCCTGACTTTC. The whole variable domain, filled in from reference TRBV7-2 and TRBJ2-6, reads GAGVSQSPSNKVTEKGKDVELRCDPISGHTALYWYRQSLGQGLEFLIYFQGNSAPDKSGLPSDRFSAERTGGSVSTLTIQRTQQEDSAVYLCASSLAAGPGANVLTFGAGSRLTVL.

J is TRBJ2-1 and V is TRBV2; D remains unclear. The germline CDR1 and CDR2 sequences are SNHLY and FYNNEI. There are 12 residues in the CDR3. The V end lost 9 bases, the J end lost 7 bases, and 13 bases lay between the germline ends. The CDR3 loop reads CARRHLGNEQFF. The CDR3 DNA reads as TGTGCCAGGCGACACCTTGGGAATGAGCAGTTCTTC.

The chain joins TRBV30 to TRBJ2-3; tentative D call: TRBD2 (6 bases). The germline CDR1 and CDR2 sequences are GTSNPN and SVGIG (reference sequence). V was clipped by 7 bases and J by 8 bases, with 19 bases between them. The CDR3 is 13 residues long. The CDR3 protein is CASSGRTRGTQYF. For the CDR3, the DNA is TGTGCCTCCTCGGGACGGACGCGGGGTACGCAGTATTTT.

This chain links TRBV29-1 with TRBJ1-2; 10 positions match TRBD1. The V segment lost 6 bases and the J segment 4 bases; nucleotides outside the gene matches: 11. Germline CDR1 reads SQVTM; CDR2 reads ANQGSEA. This CDR3 spans 15 amino acids. The CDR3 loop reads CSVDIRTGGLYGYTF. The CDR3 nucleotides are TGCAGCGTCGACATAAGGACAGGGGGACTCTATGGCTACACCTTC.

CDR3 protein: CASSLKLAGDNEQFF. CDR3 bases: TGTGCCAGCAGCTTAAAGCTAGCGGGAGACAATGAGCAGTTCTTC. The chain links TRBV7-3 to TRBJ2-1, with 10 bases lining up with TRBD2. V gave up 1 base and J gave up 5 bases; unmatched junction bases: 2. This CDR3 spans 15 amino acids. Germline V lookup: CDR1 SGHTA, CDR2 FQGTGA.

The chain joins TRBV7-9 to TRBJ1-5, with 9 nucleotides matching TRBD1. Germline V gene sequence: CDR1 SEHNR, CDR2 FQNEAQ (reference sequence). Trimming removed 5 bases from V and 3 bases from J; junction bases left unmatched: 8. There are 16 residues in the CDR3. CDR3 in amino acids: CASSLGTGTTNQPQHF. CDR3 coding DNA: TGTGCCAGCAGCCTAGGGACAGGGACTACCAATCAGCCCCAGCATTTT.

V and J are TRBV9 and TRBJ2-1; TRBD2 aligns across 14 bases. The germline V gene has CDR1 SGDLS and CDR2 YYNGEE. The CDR3 length is 17 residues. V was pared by 2 bases and J by 9 bases, with 10 bases of the junction left unmatched. The CDR3 coding sequence is TGTGCCAGCAGCGTTCGTTCCGGACTAGCGGGAGGATTTGAGCAGTTCTTC. Translating gives CASSVRSGLAGGFEQFF.

The chain is built from TRBV15 and TRBJ1-1; TRBD1 is a possible D gene (6 bases). The germline CDR1 and CDR2 sequences are LNHNV and YYDKDF (reference sequence). The CDR3 sequence is 17 residues long. Trimming took 5 bases from V and 5 from J, leaving 24 bases between them. DNA for the CDR3: TGTGCCACCAGCCGACCCCTAGGGCGGGGGCGTTCGACTGAAGCTTTCTTT. Its translation is CATSRPLGRGRSTEAFF.

The sample holds a few counts of this clone. CDR3: CASSMMGQRYNQPQHF. In nucleotides, the CDR3 is TGTGCCAGTAGTATGATGGGACAGAGGTACAATCAGCCCCAGCATTTT. The chain carries TRBV19 and TRBJ1-5, with TRBD1 identical over 7 bases. Germline V gene data show CDR1 as LNHDA and CDR2 as SQIVND (reference sequence). This CDR3 is built from 16 residues. Trimming cost V 3 bases and J 3 bases; bases outside gene matches: 8.

The V call is TRBV10-3, the J call TRBJ2-1, with 10 positions matching TRBD1. Unmatched junction bases numbered 8, after V lost 7 bases and J lost 14 bases. This CDR3 has 12 amino acids. Germline CDR1 reads ENHRY; CDR2 reads SYGVKD. CDR3: CAIIRRDRGKFF. CDR3 in DNA: TGTGCCATCATTCGCCGGGACAGGGGAAAGTTCTTC.

The chain employs TRBV2 and TRBJ1-5; TRBD1 might be the D (6 bases). This CDR3 contains 13 residues. V was clipped by 6 bases and J by 10 bases, with 16 bases between them. The V gene's germline CDR1 is SNHLY and CDR2 FYNNEI. The CDR3 coding sequence is TGTGCCAGCAGGGAGGACAGTTTTTCACCCCAGCATTTT. It is translated as CASREDSFSPQHF.

The chain employs TRBV7-9 and TRBJ2-7, with 9 nucleotides matching TRBD1. CDR1 is SEHNR, CDR2 FQNEAQ, per germline (reference sequence). The CDR3 covers 15 residues. The V and J ends lost 1 base and 4 bases, in that order; junction bases with no gene match: 5. The CDR3 protein is CASSLEQGARYEQYF. The CDR3 bases are TGTGCCAGCAGCTTAGAACAGGGGGCCCGATACGAGCAGTACTTC.

This clone was seen only a few times. The J gene is TRBJ1-1, the V gene TRBV30, with 9 bases matching TRBD1. The CDR3 is made up of 14 amino acids. Germline V lookup: CDR1 GTSNPN, CDR2 SVGIG (reference sequence). The ends lost 3 bases at V and 1 base at J; junction bases unmatched: 3. The CDR3 protein is CAWRGTGQNTEAFF. CDR3 DNA sequence: TGTGCCTGGAGGGGGACAGGGCAGAACACTGAAGCTTTCTTT.

The chain is built from TRBV28 and TRBJ2-1, with TRBD2 identical over 16 bases. Trimming cost V 4 bases and J 8 bases; bases outside gene matches: 5. Germline V gene sequence: CDR1 MDHEN, CDR2 SYDVKM. This CDR3 has 16 residues. CDR3: CASSSTGTSGGDEQFF. CDR3 DNA: TGTGCCAGCAGTTCGACCGGGACTAGCGGGGGGGATGAGCAGTTCTTC.

J is TRBJ2-5 and V is TRBV18, with a possible D match to TRBD1 (5 bases). Germline V CDR1 and CDR2: KGHSH, LQKENI. This CDR3 has 14 residues. V was trimmed by 4 bases and J by 0 bases, leaving 9 bases between them. The CDR3 loop reads CASSLLTDQETQYF. The CDR3 bases are TGTGCCAGCTCACTATTGACAGACCAAGAGACCCAGTACTTC.

This clone has a handful of counts. The gene calls are TRBV19 and TRBJ1-2, with 8 bases matching TRBD1. Looked up from germline, CDR1 is LNHDA and CDR2 is SQIVND (reference sequence). Trimming cost V 3 bases and J 8 bases; bases outside gene matches: 5. The length of the CDR3 is 13 residues. The CDR3 DNA is TGTGCCAGTAGTATCGGGACAGGAAGGGGCTACACCTTC. Protein: CASSIGTGRGYTF.